A selection of T cell receptor beta chains follows, all from one sample in a study of T cells in Graves' hyperthyroidism and ophthalmopathy. TCRdb fed the multiplex PCR reads into MiXCR, producing one record per CDR3 protein. The sample consists of 500,000 or so distinct CDR3 sequences, 15% to 20% of them appearing once. Sequencing used blood. The receptor source for this set is a woman younger than 45 with Graves' ophthalmopathy. The CDR3 runs from the conserved cysteine through the conserved F or W. The D gene is left open where the match is weak. Rows give clone size only sometimes, using once, few, many, or a class for an expanded clone.

D: -; J: TRBJ2-2; V: TRBV5-4; size: -; DNA: TGTGCCAGCAGCCCCCGGACGCAAACCGGGGAGCTGTTTTTT; CDR3: CASSPRTQTGELFF
D: -; J: TRBJ2-4; V: TRBV28; size: many; DNA: TGTGCCAGCAGTTGGGGCGGGGCCAAAAACATTCAGTACTTC; CDR3: CASSWGGAKNIQYF
D: TRBD1; J: TRBJ2-7; V: TRBV12-3/TRBV12-4; size: -; DNA: TGTGCCAGTGGCCGGGACAGTCCCTACGAGCAGTACTTC; CDR3: CASGRDSPYEQYF
D: TRBD1; J: TRBJ1-4; V: TRBV11-2; size: many; DNA: TGTGCCAGCAGCTTAGCCGAAACAGGGGTGGAAGAAAAACTGTTTTTT; CDR3: CASSLAETGVEEKLFF
D: -; J: TRBJ2-7; V: TRBV6-1; size: few; DNA: TGTGCCAGCAGTGGCACAGATGAACTCTACGAGCAGTACTTC; CDR3: CASSGTDELYEQYF
D: TRBD2; J: TRBJ2-1; V: TRBV11-3; size: many; DNA: TGTGCCAGCAGCTTACAAAATCGGGGGGGGCCCTACAATGAGCAGTTCTTC; CDR3: CASSLQNRGGPYNEQFF
D: -; J: TRBJ2-1; V: TRBV19; size: -; DNA: TGTGCCAGTAGTAGAGCCAAGAACAATGAGCAGTTCTTC; CDR3: CASSRAKNNEQFF
D: TRBD1; J: TRBJ1-4; V: TRBV20-1; size: many; DNA: TGCAGTGCTACTACAGGGGGGACTAATGAAAAACTGTTTTTT; CDR3: CSATTGGTNEKLFF
D: -; J: TRBJ2-5; V: TRBV20-1; size: -; DNA: TGCAGTGCCATAGGGGCTGGGACCCAAGAGACCCAGTACTTC; CDR3: CSAIGAGTQETQYF
D: TRBD1; J: TRBJ2-3; V: TRBV18; size: many; DNA: TGTGCCAGCTCACCACCGGGACAGAGTATTAGCACAGATACGCAGTATTTT; CDR3: CASSPPGQSISTDTQYF
D: -; J: TRBJ1-1; V: TRBV7-9; size: -; DNA: TGTGCCAGCAGCTTAGAGGGATTCGTGACTGAAGCTCTCTTT; CDR3: CASSLEGFVTEALF
D: TRBD2; J: TRBJ2-1; V: TRBV20-1; size: many; DNA: TGCAGTGCTAGAGACCTAGCGGGAGTCTCCAATGAGCAGTTCTTC; CDR3: CSARDLAGVSNEQFF
D: TRBD2; J: TRBJ2-2; V: TRBV28; size: few; DNA: TGTGCCAGCAGTTCCGCCTGGGGACTAGCGACCGGGGAGCTGTTTTTT; CDR3: CASSSAWGLATGELFF
D: -; J: TRBJ2-5; V: TRBV20-1; size: many; DNA: TGCAGTGCAGCCTTCCGAGAGACCCAGTACTTC; CDR3: CSAAFRETQYF
D: TRBD1; J: TRBJ1-4; V: TRBV6-5; size: few; DNA: TGTGCCAGCAGTTACTCAAGGGGGCAAGTTAATGAAAAACTGTTTTTT; CDR3: CASSYSRGQVNEKLFF
D: -; J: TRBJ2-3; V: TRBV30; size: once; DNA: TGTGCCTGGAGTTTGGGACTGGCAGGGATGAGCACAGATACGCAGTATTTT; CDR3: CAWSLGLAGMSTDTQYF
D: -; J: TRBJ2-6; V: TRBV6-2/TRBV6-3; size: -; DNA: TGTGCCAGCAGTTACGGGGGGACTGGGGCCAACGTCCTGACTTTC; CDR3: CASSYGGTGANVLTF
D: TRBD1; J: TRBJ1-5; V: TRBV6-1; size: -; DNA: TGTACCAGCAACCGACAGGGGGCGGTTCTTCATCAGCCCCAGCATTTT; CDR3: CTSNRQGAVLHQPQHF
D: -; J: TRBJ2-7; V: TRBV11-2; size: -; DNA: TGTGCCAGCAGCTCCCGTCCAATCTACGAGCAGTACTTC; CDR3: CASSSRPIYEQYF
D: -; J: TRBJ2-7; V: TRBV12-3/TRBV12-4; size: many; DNA: TGTGCCAGCGGAATGGTCCACGAGCAGTACTTC; CDR3: CASGMVHEQYF
D: -; J: TRBJ2-5; V: TRBV12-3/TRBV12-4; size: many; DNA: TGTGCCAGCAGTTTAGGGACTACTGGAGAGACCCAGTACTTC; CDR3: CASSLGTTGETQYF
D: -; J: TRBJ2-2; V: TRBV28; size: -; DNA: TGTGCCAGCAGTGACCCGAGAGGAGTGAACACCGGGGAGCTGTTTTTT; CDR3: CASSDPRGVNTGELFF
D: -; J: TRBJ1-5; V: TRBV5-1; size: -; DNA: TGCGCCAGCAGCGAAACGGCAGGGAGTTATCAGCCCCAGCACTTT; CDR3: CASSETAGSYQPQHF
D: -; J: TRBJ1-5; V: TRBV6-1; size: many; DNA: TGTGCCAGCAGTGCGATGGATAGCAATCAGCCCCAGCATTTT; CDR3: CASSAMDSNQPQHF
D: -; J: TRBJ1-4; V: TRBV20-1; size: many; DNA: TGCAGTGCCCAATGGGGAGGCAGGGTGGATGGAAAACTGTTTTTT; CDR3: CSAQWGGRVDGKLFF
D: -; J: TRBJ2-7; V: TRBV20-1; size: many; DNA: TGCAGTGCTAGCGGGCAGAGCTCCTACGAGCAGTACTTC; CDR3: CSASGQSSYEQYF
D: -; J: TRBJ1-5; V: TRBV30; size: -; DNA: TGTGCCTGGAGTGCATCAGGGTCTGGGCAGCCCCAGCATTTT; CDR3: CAWSASGSGQPQHF
D: -; J: TRBJ2-1; V: TRBV3-1; size: many; DNA: TGTGCCAGCAGCCAAGAATGGTCCTACAATGAGCAGTTCTTC; CDR3: CASSQEWSYNEQFF
D: TRBD2; J: TRBJ2-1; V: TRBV7-2; size: many; DNA: TGTGCCAGCACCCCGACTAGCGGGAGAGATGAGCAGTTCTTC; CDR3: CASTPTSGRDEQFF
D: -; J: TRBJ2-7; V: TRBV7-8; size: many; DNA: TGTGCCAGCAGCCACGGTGGCCCTAGGGGCTCCTACGAGCAGTACTTC; CDR3: CASSHGGPRGSYEQYF
D: -; J: TRBJ1-3; V: TRBV30; size: few; DNA: TGTGCCTGGAGTCTGGGGGCGATCGGAAACACCATATATTTT; CDR3: CAWSLGAIGNTIYF
D: -; J: TRBJ2-1; V: TRBV7-9; size: few; DNA: TGTGCCGGGGGGGGCCGGGACAATGAGCAGTTCTTC; CDR3: CAGGGRDNEQFF